These T cell receptor beta chains were read from a single sample in a study of blood T cells in healthy people across ages. TCRdb fed the 5' RACE reads into MiXCR, producing one record per CDR3 protein. The table has more than 500,000 distinct CDR3 sequences, about 29% seen once. The same specimen was also included in a second study, on T cells of mothers and their children.

The sample taken for sequencing was blood. The receptor set was obtained from a boy between 2 and 10 years old in good health. Each CDR3 is given without its conserved first and last residue. The size field is filled for only some rows; it gives once, few, many or a size class.

V: TRBV9; J: TRBJ2-4; size: many; CDR3: ASTRGIYGQLIAKNIQY
V: TRBV7-9; J: TRBJ1-2; size: few; CDR3: ASSLDLGLGGYT
V: TRBV12-3/TRBV12-4; J: TRBJ2-5; size: NA; CDR3: ASSTLSPGLETQY
V: TRBV5-6; J: TRBJ2-4; size: NA; CDR3: ASSLYRETVAKNIQY
V: TRBV6-5; J: TRBJ1-2; size: few; CDR3: ASSSPNGQGKRGYT
V: TRBV7-9; J: TRBJ1-4; size: few; CDR3: ASSLGLQGGEKLF
V: TRBV3-1; J: TRBJ2-7; size: few; CDR3: ASGSPYLEQY
V: TRBV7-3; J: TRBJ2-5; size: NA; CDR3: ASSSTGGLETQY
V: TRBV15; J: TRBJ2-1; size: NA; CDR3: ATKQDNEQF
V: TRBV6-1; J: TRBJ1-5; size: NA; CDR3: ATEGVFQPQH
V: TRBV27; J: TRBJ2-6; size: NA; CDR3: ATSGTGLTGANVLT
V: TRBV11-2; J: TRBJ1-2; size: NA; CDR3: ASSLPGQGSGYT
V: TRBV30; J: TRBJ1-1; size: few; CDR3: ACHRTVNTEAF
V: TRBV5-1; J: TRBJ2-2; size: NA; CDR3: ASTENTGELF
V: TRBV20-1; J: NA; size: NA; CDR3: SARGRAYSEQF
V: TRBV7-9; J: TRBJ2-7; size: NA; CDR3: ASSFAGDAYEQY
V: TRBV4-3; J: TRBJ2-3; size: few; CDR3: ASSQGPRWSDTQY
V: TRBV7-9; J: TRBJ1-2; size: few; CDR3: ASSTMGRRDSGLYGYT
V: TRBV29-1; J: TRBJ2-3; size: NA; CDR3: SVETDRDTQY
V: TRBV30; J: TRBJ2-5; size: NA; CDR3: AWSVLGIETQY
V: TRBV18; J: TRBJ1-1; size: NA; CDR3: ASSPPQGERTEAF
V: TRBV12-3/TRBV12-4; J: TRBJ2-5; size: NA; CDR3: ASSLTGLPETQY
V: TRBV19; J: TRBJ2-3; size: NA; CDR3: ASSITDNSSTTDTQY
V: TRBV6-2/TRBV6-3; J: TRBJ2-1; size: NA; CDR3: ASRVRPVYNEQF
V: TRBV20-1; J: TRBJ2-5; size: few; CDR3: SARDWFTRGLQETQY
V: TRBV10-3; J: TRBJ2-7; size: NA; CDR3: AISPGQEGEQY
V: TRBV7-8; J: NA; size: few; CDR3: ASSTPGRRGQETQY
V: TRBV12-3/TRBV12-4; J: TRBJ2-4; size: NA; CDR3: ASRRTSGSGYIQY
V: TRBV7-6; J: NA; size: few; CDR3: ASSSAPRGRTYEQY
V: TRBV4-2; J: TRBJ2-3; size: NA; CDR3: ASSRDFTDTQY
V: TRBV29-1; J: TRBJ2-3; size: NA; CDR3: SAGGHTDTQY
V: TRBV4-1; J: TRBJ2-2; size: many; CDR3: ASSQGERDTGELF
V: TRBV20-1; J: TRBJ2-5; size: NA; CDR3: SARGARETQY
V: TRBV4-2; J: TRBJ1-1; size: NA; CDR3: ASSQDERPPFGTEAF
V: TRBV29-1; J: TRBJ1-5; size: few; CDR3: SVLLGSNQPQH
V: TRBV6-4; J: TRBJ2-2; size: NA; CDR3: ASSPLGHTGTGELF
V: TRBV14; J: TRBJ1-6; size: NA; CDR3: ASGRGGTGNSPLH
V: TRBV28; J: TRBJ2-5; size: few; CDR3: ASRPTGKQETQY
V: TRBV29-1; J: TRBJ2-3; size: few; CDR3: SVTSPLASTDTQY
V: TRBV20-1; J: TRBJ1-4; size: NA; CDR3: SARLRQPTNEKLF
V: TRBV27; J: TRBJ2-5; size: NA; CDR3: ASSPPGHEETQY
V: TRBV12-3/TRBV12-4; J: TRBJ1-4; size: many; CDR3: ASNRTPNEKLF
V: TRBV6-1; J: TRBJ2-2; size: few; CDR3: ASSSAGLAGGGYTGELF
V: TRBV12-3/TRBV12-4; J: TRBJ2-1; size: NA; CDR3: ASGGVERNEQF